The clone carrying this T cell receptor beta chain has only a few counts. Its target is not known. This specimen comes from a study of beta chain features in type 1 diabetes. Broader study findings: For TCRB rearrangement, an influence of HLA type remained unresolved here. For Type 1 diabetes patients, all four CD4+ subsets carried TCRB CDR3s that were moderately but significantly shorter. Patients with type 1 diabetes carried fewer insertions and had more deletions at their VDJ junctions.

The V gene's germline CDR1 is SNHLY and CDR2 FYNNEI. Trimming cost V 9 bases and J 5 bases, with 14 bases left between them. The CDR3 covers 12 residues. TCRB transcripts that were expressed got sequenced, as all of the isolated RNA had been reverse transcribed. The table came from immunoSEQ multiplex PCR; TCRdb's copy has only in-frame clones and leaves some out. Among 150,000 or so clones listed, 6.5% to 8.5% were seen once. CD45RO/CCR7/CD25/CD127/CD95/CD27 staining was used to isolate CD4+ naive, central memory, regulatory and stem cell-like memory cells by sorting. The receptor was derived from a woman aged 18-35 years with type 1 diabetes. Input material: central memory CD4+ T cells from blood. This chain joins TRBV2 and TRBJ2-7, with D possibly TRBD1 on 5 matching bases. CDR3 loop: CASNRQMDEQYF. The CDR3 DNA reads as TGTGCCAGTAACAGGCAGATGGACGAGCAGTACTTC.